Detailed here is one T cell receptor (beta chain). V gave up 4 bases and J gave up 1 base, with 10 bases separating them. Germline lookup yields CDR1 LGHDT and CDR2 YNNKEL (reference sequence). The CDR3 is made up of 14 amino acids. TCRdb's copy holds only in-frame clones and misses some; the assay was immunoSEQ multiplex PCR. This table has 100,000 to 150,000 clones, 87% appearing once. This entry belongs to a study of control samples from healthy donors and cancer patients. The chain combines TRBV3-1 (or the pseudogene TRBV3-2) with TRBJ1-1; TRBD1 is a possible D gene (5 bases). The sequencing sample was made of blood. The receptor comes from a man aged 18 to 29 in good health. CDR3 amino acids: CASSRITGNTEAFF. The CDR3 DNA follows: TGTGCCAGCAGCCGCATAACAGGGAACACTGAAGCTTTCTTT.